This T cell receptor (beta chain) was sequenced in a study of blood T cell repertoires in COVID-19. Clones were read by immunoSEQ multiplex PCR, and TCRdb kept only the in-frame ones, dropping some. The data contain more than 60,000 clones, more than 75% of them singletons. Trimming left V 8 bases short and J 4 bases short, with 15 bases between. The CDR3 totals 13 residues. Germline V gene lookup returns CDR1 MNHEY and CDR2 SVGAGI. This chain joins TRBV6-5 and TRBJ2-7; D unclear. Sequenced sample: peripheral blood. The source of this sequence is a human donor in a cohort sampled during active COVID-19. The CDR3 bases are TGTGCCAGCCGGCGCGACTTACTATACGAGCAGTACTTC. Its protein is CASRRDLLYEQYF.